This T cell receptor (beta chain) was observed in a study of metastatic and nonmetastatic thyroid tumors. Study as a whole: Repertoire comparison spanned blood and tumor or nodule tissue of malignant and benign thyroid patients. Study-wide results and limits: Malignant thyroid tumors reportedly had TCR beta diversity that was significantly higher than in benign nodules, in blood and tumor.

This clone was observed at least ten times. Its antigen is still unknown. V lost 7 bases to trimming and J lost 3 bases; unmatched junction nucleotides: 9. The CDR3 contains 15 residues. Germline CDR1 and CDR2: MDHEN and SYDVKM. No treatment of any kind had been given to any patient before thyroid surgery. In the authors' workflow: Researchers built a distant-metastasis classifier for papillary thyroid cancer that drew on CDR3 differences across clinicopathological groups. TCRdb used MiXCR to call clones anew from the PCR reads. TCRdb, rather than the study authors, made the V and J calls. Among about 40,000 clones listed, about a sixth were seen once.

The sequencing input was blood. The clonotype originates from a female donor with papillary thyroid cancer or a benign thyroid nodule (not recorded which). Some clones in this sample may be carry-over from other donors' samples. The chain joins TRBV28 to TRBJ1-5; 7 nucleotides align to TRBD1. CDR3 sequence reads: CASTPRQGFNQPQHF. The CDR3 nucleotides are TGTGCCAGCACCCCAAGACAGGGTTTCAATCAGCCCCAGCATTTT. Looking up the rest from reference TRBV28 and TRBJ1-5 gives the full variable domain: DVKVTQSSRYLVKRTGEKVFLECVQDMDHENMFWYRQDPGLGLRLIYFSYDVKMKEKGDIPEGYSVSREKKERFSLILESASTNQTSMYLCASTPRQGFNQPQHFGDGTRLSIL.